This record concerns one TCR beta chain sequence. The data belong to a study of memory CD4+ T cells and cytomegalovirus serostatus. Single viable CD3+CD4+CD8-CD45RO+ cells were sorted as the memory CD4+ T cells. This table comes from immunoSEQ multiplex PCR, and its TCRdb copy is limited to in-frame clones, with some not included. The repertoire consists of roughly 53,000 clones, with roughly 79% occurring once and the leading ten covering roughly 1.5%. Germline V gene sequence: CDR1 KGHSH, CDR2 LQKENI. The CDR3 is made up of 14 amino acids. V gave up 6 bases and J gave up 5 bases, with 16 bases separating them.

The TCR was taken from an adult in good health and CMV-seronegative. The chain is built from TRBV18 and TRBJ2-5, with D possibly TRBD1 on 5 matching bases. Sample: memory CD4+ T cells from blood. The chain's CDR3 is CASSPRQKKETQYF. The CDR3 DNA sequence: TGTGCCAGCTCTCCCCGACAGAAAAAGGAGACCCAGTACTTC.